This is a list of T cell receptor beta chains from one sample in a study of TIL therapy for anti-PD-1-resistant metastatic lung cancer. Profiling relied on immunoSEQ multiplex PCR, and the TCRdb table lists in-frame clones only, not all of them. The repertoire has about 7,200 clones, roughly 74% of them found once; the top ten carry around 7.3%. The sample in question was tumor tissue, obtained at baseline. The receptors come from a person between 30 and 80 years old with non-small cell lung cancer. The CDR3 runs from the conserved cysteine through the conserved F or W. A D gene is named only where the DNA matches it firmly. A row's size may be missing; if present it is once, few, many or a size class.

j_call v_call d_call clone_size cdr3_length cdr3_aa cdr3_nt
TRBJ2-1 TRBV13 NA NA 16 CASSLRTRKVNNEQFF TGTGCCAGCAGCCTCCGGACTCGGAAGGTGAACAATGAGCAGTTCTTC
TRBJ2-3 TRBV9 NA NA 17 CASSAPRTVLSTDTQYF TGTGCCAGCAGCGCGCCCCGGACAGTTTTGAGCACAGATACGCAGTATTTT
TRBJ2-3 TRBV19 NA NA 15 CASSQSARGTDTQYF TGTGCCAGTAGTCAGTCCGCCAGGGGCACAGATACGCAGTATTTT
TRBJ2-7 TRBV6-1 NA NA 15 CASSEFPDSSYEQYF TGTGCCAGCAGTGAATTTCCCGACAGCTCCTACGAGCAGTACTTC
TRBJ2-5 TRBV5-4 TRBD1 once 14 CASSFSRGRETQYF TGTGCCAGCAGCTTCTCCAGGGGGCGAGAGACCCAGTACTTC
TRBJ1-4 TRBV11-2 NA medium-sized 13 CASSLGGYEKLFF TGTGCCAGCAGCTTAGGAGGTTATGAAAAACTGTTTTTT
TRBJ2-1 TRBV11-2 NA NA 15 CASSSRRASYNEQFF TGTGCCAGCAGCTCCCGGAGGGCCTCCTACAATGAGCAGTTCTTC
TRBJ1-6 TRBV28 NA NA 14 CASRYQTYNSPLHF TGTGCCAGCAGATACCAGACTTACAATTCACCCCTCCACTTT
TRBJ2-7 TRBV21-1 NA NA 12 CASSSSSYEQYF TGTGCCAGCAGCTCCTCATCCTACGAGCAGTACTTC
TRBJ1-1 TRBV2 NA medium-sized 11 CASSEGFEAFF TGTGCCAGCAGTGAAGGGTTTGAAGCTTTCTTT
TRBJ2-7 TRBV30 TRBD1 NA 14 CAWSPDRGDYEQYF TGTGCCTGGAGTCCCGACAGGGGGGACTACGAGCAGTACTTC
TRBJ2-1 TRBV19 TRBD2 NA 15 CASGMSGRAFSEQFF TGTGCCAGTGGTATGAGCGGGAGGGCCTTCTCGGAGCAGTTCTTC
TRBJ2-3 TRBV7-3 NA NA 15 CASSEGVAGTDTQYF TGTGCCAGCAGCGAAGGGGTAGCGGGCACAGATACGCAGTATTTT
TRBJ1-1 TRBV6-1 NA few 13 CASSGQENTEAFF TGTGCCAGCAGTGGACAGGAGAACACTGAAGCTTTCTTT
TRBJ2-1 TRBV15 TRBD2 NA 12 CATSTSGDEQFF TGTGCCACCAGCACTAGCGGGGATGAGCAGTTCTTC
TRBJ1-5 TRBV11-1 NA NA 13 CASSSGGNQPQHF TGTGCCAGCAGCTCGGGTGGCAATCAGCCCCAGCATTTT
TRBJ2-7 TRBV30 TRBD1 NA 13 CAWGQGFSYEQYF TGTGCCTGGGGACAGGGGTTCTCCTACGAGCAGTACTTC